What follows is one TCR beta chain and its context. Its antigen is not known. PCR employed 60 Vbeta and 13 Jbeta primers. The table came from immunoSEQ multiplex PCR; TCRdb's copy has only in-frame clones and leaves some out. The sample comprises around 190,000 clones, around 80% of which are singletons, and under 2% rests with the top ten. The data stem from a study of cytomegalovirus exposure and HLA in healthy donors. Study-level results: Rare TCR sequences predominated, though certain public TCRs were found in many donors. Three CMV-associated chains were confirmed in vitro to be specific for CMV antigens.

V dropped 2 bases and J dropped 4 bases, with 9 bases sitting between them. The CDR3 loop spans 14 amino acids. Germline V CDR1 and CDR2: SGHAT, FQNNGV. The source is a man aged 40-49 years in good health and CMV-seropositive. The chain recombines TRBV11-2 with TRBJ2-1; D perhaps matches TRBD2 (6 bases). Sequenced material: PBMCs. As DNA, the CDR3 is TGTGCCAGCAGCTTAACCGGAGGGTACAATGAGCAGTTCTTC. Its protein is CASSLTGGYNEQFF.